One sample yielded the 3 T cell receptor beta chains listed below, sequenced in a study of cytomegalovirus exposure and HLA in healthy donors. Sequencing used immunoSEQ multiplex PCR; TCRdb keeps in-frame clones, though not all of them. The table shows roughly 240,000 clones, with approximately 90% occurring only once. Material: PBMCs. All receptors come from a man younger than 35 in good health and CMV-seronegative.

This chain links TRBV6-5 with TRBJ1-4; the D is unclear. V was shortened by 2 bases and J by 0 bases, with 10 bases between the two germline ends. Germline assignment: CDR1 MNHEY and CDR2 SVGAGI. This CDR3 is 16 amino acids long. In DNA, the CDR3 is TGTGCCAGCAGTTACGGAGCCACTGCAACTAATGAAAAACTGTTTTTT. Protein product: CASSYGATATNEKLFF.

This clone showed up just a few times. This chain links TRBV19 with TRBJ2-7; D gene unclear. The germline CDR1 and CDR2 sequences are LNHDA and SQIVND (reference sequence). The CDR3 spans 11 residues. V lost 5 bases and J lost 8, with 10 bases in between. The CDR3 DNA follows: TGTGCCAGTAGTTCAAGTCAGAAGCAGTACTTC. Amino acids: CASSSSQKQYF.

The V gene is TRBV6-5, the J gene TRBJ1-1; tentative D call: TRBD1 (6 bases). The CDR3 runs 15 residues. The germline V and J ends were trimmed by 5 bases and 0 bases, with 13 bases remaining between them. CDR1 is MNHEY and CDR2 is SVGAGI in the germline V gene. CDR3 sequence: CASSVDSPMNTEAFF. The CDR3 DNA reads as TGTGCCAGCAGTGTGGACAGCCCGATGAACACTGAAGCTTTCTTT.